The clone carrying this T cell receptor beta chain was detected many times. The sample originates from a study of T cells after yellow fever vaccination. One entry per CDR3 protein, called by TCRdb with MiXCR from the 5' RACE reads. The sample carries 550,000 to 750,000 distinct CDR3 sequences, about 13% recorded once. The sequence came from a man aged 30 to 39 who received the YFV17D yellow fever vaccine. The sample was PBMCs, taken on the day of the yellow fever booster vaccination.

This CDR3 is CASSPGQGGTPSTDTQYF. The CDR3 DNA is TGTGCCAGCAGCCCCGGACAGGGGGGCACCCCTAGCACAGATACGCAGTATTTT. The rearrangement links TRBV11-1 to TRBJ2-3, with 10 nucleotides matching TRBD1. The CDR3 spans 18 residues. Germline loops: CDR1 SGHAT, CDR2 FQDESV (reference sequence). The J segment lost 0 bases and the V segment lost 5 bases, leaving 11 bases of the junction unmatched.